This T cell receptor beta chain emerged from a study of T cells in Graves' hyperthyroidism and ophthalmopathy (dated 2019 in TCRdb). Some background on the complete study: TCR V-J signatures able to tell the groups apart were searched for in a discovery cohort of 100 patients, of whom 43 had Graves' ophthalmopathy and roughly 58 had stable Graves' hyperthyroidism. The paper describes TCR Vbeta CDR3 sequencing of 130 to 150 peripheral blood samples, made up of fewer than 50 ophthalmopathy patients, approximately 73 hyperthyroidism patients and about 17 progressor patients. An independent validation cohort of under 20 hyperthyroidism patients and approximately 17 patients who later progressed to ophthalmopathy tested prospective prediction of ophthalmopathy. After blood sampling, hyperthyroidism patients were treated with methimazole at a starting dose of 30 mg daily, and ophthalmopathy patients were treated with high-dose intravenous methylprednisolone. The roughly 99 discovery patients were divided at random into training and test sets in a 7:3 ratio. The study also compared thyroid tissue and blood T-cell repertoires from a handful of Graves' hyperthyroidism patients. The study at large found these results: In validation, the model predicted progression to ophthalmopathy a median of roughly six months before onset, with over 60% sensitivity and roughly 72% specificity. Most expanded thyroid clonotypes (frequency above 0.001) were also detected in blood, suggesting blood repertoires may reflect thyroid immune responses. In cross-validation, a model built on a 13 V-J signature told ophthalmopathy apart from stable hyperthyroidism with less than 90% sensitivity and roughly 81% specificity, and in testing the same model reached 80%/75%. No statistical method was used to set the sample size in advance, and investigators knew the group allocation.

Trimming costs V 8 bases and J 6 bases, and their ends lie 14 bases apart. From the germline V gene, CDR1 is SGHTA and CDR2 is FQGNSA. The CDR3 sequence holds 12 residues, the cysteine and phenylalanine included. Only the CDR3 part of the read is kept: 36 bases, read in frame from the first base. This clonotype was counted at least ten times. Its recognized antigen is unknown. Base qualities were left out, and no much larger clone turns up one base away. TCR beta CDR3 regions were amplified from RNA transcripts. A first-round RT-PCR of the TCR CDR3 used the HTBI primer set with the Qiagen OneStep RT-PCR kit. A second multiplex PCR round built the libraries, followed by size selection and purification. Libraries were sequenced paired-end with 100 bp reads on an Illumina HiSeq2000. The published analysis was carried out like this. SOAPnuke was used to process the raw data, with reads discarded if the reads contained adapters or uncalled bases, had a mean Phred below 15, or lacked an exact constant-primer or identifier match. COPE v1.2.5 was used to merge high-quality paired reads, and clonotypes were defined as unique nucleotide sequences. MiTCR v1.1 was used to align clonotypes to the IMGT TRBV, TRBD and TRBJ reference segments. The analysis included only V-J combinations with a frequency above 0.0001, which together covered about 99% of the repertoires. A TCS score was defined as the ratio of F50 (clonal expansion) to E x V (chaos), with BLOSUM62-based TCRdist applied between CDR3 peptides within each V-J. Welch's t-statistics and random forest reduced 500 to 650 V-J features to roughly 13, which were used in a naive Bayes classifier (R e1071). TCRdb trimmed the raw reads at Q25, called clones with MiXCR and kept productive beta chains. CDR3 protein duplicates are merged, each entry listing the most common genes and DNA. These V and J calls are TCRdb output, not the study's own analysis. This sample gives about 560,000 distinct CDR3 sequences in total; 35% to 55% of them show up just once. 8.2% of the sample is taken by the ten largest.

Graves' hyperthyroidism was defined as stable when no progression to ophthalmopathy occurred over 18 months of follow-up. The hyperthyroidism patients were between 18 and 65 years old and newly diagnosed, with a disease duration of less than 2 months. The study excluded patients with uncontrolled infections, other autoimmune diseases, pregnancy or lactation. Diagnoses were established on the basis of clinical symptoms, serum thyroxine and TRAb, thyroid ultrasound, and orbital computed tomography. Total RNA was extracted with Trizol reagent, and quality was checked on an Agilent 2100 Bioanalyzer. The sequencing sample was made of peripheral blood or thyroid tissue (not recorded which). The chain uses TRBV7-2 and TRBJ2-7; no D gene is confidently identified. The TCR was taken from a woman between 18 and 29 years old with Graves' hyperthyroidism. Donor details come from another sample of the same person, matched by shared clones. The CDR3 here reads CASGTVLGEQYF. The DNA reads TGTGCCAGCGGAACGGTTCTCGGCGAGCAGTACTTC.